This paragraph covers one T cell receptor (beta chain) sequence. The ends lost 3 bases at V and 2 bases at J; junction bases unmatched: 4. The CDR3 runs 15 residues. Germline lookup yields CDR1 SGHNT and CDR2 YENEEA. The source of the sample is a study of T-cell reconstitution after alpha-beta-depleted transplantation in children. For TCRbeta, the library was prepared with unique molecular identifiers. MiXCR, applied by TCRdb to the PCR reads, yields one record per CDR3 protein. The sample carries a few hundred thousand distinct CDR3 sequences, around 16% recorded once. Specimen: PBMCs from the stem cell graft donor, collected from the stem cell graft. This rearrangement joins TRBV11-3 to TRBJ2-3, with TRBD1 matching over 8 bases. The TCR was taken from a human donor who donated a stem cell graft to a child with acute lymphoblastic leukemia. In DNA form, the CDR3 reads TGTGCCAGCAGCTTTGGACAGGGCGACACAGATACGCAGTATTTT. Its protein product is CASSFGQGDTDTQYF.